Below, 4 T cell receptor beta chains from the same sample are listed, as sequenced in a study of T cells in Graves' hyperthyroidism and ophthalmopathy (dated by TCRdb to about 2019). The library was prepared using multiplex PCR. Sequenced on an Illumina HiSeq 2000. The TCR beta CDR3 regions were amplified from the RNA transcripts. The first round of RT-PCR for the TCR CDR3 was performed with the HTBI primer set and the Qiagen OneStep RT-PCR kit. Clones were called with MiXCR by TCRdb after fastp trimmed the public reads at Q25, and only in-frame beta chains were retained. Each record represents a unique CDR3 protein, reported with the most common genes and DNA among its rows. A total of roughly 650,000 distinct CDR3 sequences appear in this sample, approximately 15% of them only once. Jointly, the top ten make up around 3.3% of the sample. Sequencing used blood. These receptors were taken from a woman in her thirties or forties with Graves' ophthalmopathy.

In this sample, this clonotype turned up many times. This rearrangement joins TRBV2 to TRBJ2-1; D remains unclear. The CDR3 contains 12 residues. CDR1 is SNHLY and CDR2 is FYNNEI in the germline V gene. V lost 6 bases, J lost 8 bases, and 11 bases lay in between. DNA of the CDR3: TGTGCCAGCAGACTCGACGGGTATGAGCAGTTCTTC. Amino acids: CASRLDGYEQFF.

V is TRBV15 and J is TRBJ2-1; D may be TRBD1 (5 bases). V lost 1 base and J 0 bases, leaving 16 bases between the germline ends. Per the germline V gene, CDR1 is LNHNV and CDR2 is YYDKDF (reference sequence). The CDR3 length is 18 residues. The CDR3 reads CATSRANRNPFSYNEQFF. The CDR3 nucleotides read TGTGCCACCAGCAGAGCTAACAGGAACCCCTTCTCCTACAATGAGCAGTTCTTC.

This clonotype was counted many times. V and J are TRBV3-1 and TRBJ1-1; D may be TRBD1 (5 bases). This CDR3 has 13 amino acids. The V end was cut by 4 bases, the J end by 11 bases, with 17 bases between. Germline CDR1 and CDR2: LGHDT and YNNKEL (reference sequence). The CDR3 DNA sequence: TGTGCCAGCAGCCCCGCCGCGGGGGTTTGGGCTTTCTTT. Amino acids: CASSPAAGVWAFF.

This clonotype has a handful of counts. The CDR3 bases are TGTGCCAGCAGTGAACACGAGGGAGGGCCAGGAGACTCCTACGAGCAGTACTTC. This sequence encodes CASSEHEGGPGDSYEQYF. V usage is TRBV6-1 and J usage is TRBJ2-7, with 7 bases lining up with TRBD2. The V gene end was trimmed by 2 bases and the J gene end by 0 bases; junction bases not matched to a gene: 13. The length of the CDR3 is 18 residues. Germline assignment: CDR1 MNHNS and CDR2 SASEGT.